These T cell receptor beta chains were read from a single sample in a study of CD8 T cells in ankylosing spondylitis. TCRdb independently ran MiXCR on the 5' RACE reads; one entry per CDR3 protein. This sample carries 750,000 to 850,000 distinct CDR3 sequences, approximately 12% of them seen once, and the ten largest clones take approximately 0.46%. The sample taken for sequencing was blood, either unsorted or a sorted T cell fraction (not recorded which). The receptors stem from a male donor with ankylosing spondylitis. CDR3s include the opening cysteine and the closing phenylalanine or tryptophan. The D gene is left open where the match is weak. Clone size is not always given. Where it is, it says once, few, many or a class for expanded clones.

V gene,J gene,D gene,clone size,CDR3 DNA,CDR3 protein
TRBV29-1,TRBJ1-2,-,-,TGCAGCGTTGAATTCGGAGATAGCTACACCTTC,CSVEFGDSYTF
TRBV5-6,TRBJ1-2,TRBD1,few,TGTGCCAGCAGCCTACAGGACAGGGACCTAAATGGCTACACCTTC,CASSLQDRDLNGYTF
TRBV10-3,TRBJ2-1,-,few,TGTGCCATCAGTGAGTCTGGACTGTTGAACAATGAGCAGTTCTTC,CAISESGLLNNEQFF
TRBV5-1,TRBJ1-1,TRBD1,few,TGCGCCAGCAGCTTGGGGACAGGGAGCCGCTCTATGAACACTGAAGCTTTCTTT,CASSLGTGSRSMNTEAFF
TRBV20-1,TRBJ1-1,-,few,TGCAGTGCTAAACCCTACAGGGTGAACACTGAAGCTTTCTTT,CSAKPYRVNTEAFF
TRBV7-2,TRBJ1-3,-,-,TGTGCCAGCAGCTTAGTCGACGTTGTGGGCTCTGGAAACACCATATATTTT,CASSLVDVVGSGNTIYF
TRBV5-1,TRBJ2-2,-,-,TGCGCCAGCAGCTTCGGGACTGCCCGCGGGGAGCTGTTTTTT,CASSFGTARGELFF
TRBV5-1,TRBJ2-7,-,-,TGCGCCAGCAGCTTGGCAGAGACCTACGAGCAGTACTTC,CASSLAETYEQYF
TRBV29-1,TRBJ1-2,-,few,TGCAGCGTTGAAGTCTCCCCCATTGTCGGCTTATTC,CSVEVSPIVGLF
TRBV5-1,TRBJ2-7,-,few,TGCGCCAGCAGCTTGGCGAGGGGGGAAGGCCTCTACGAGCAGTACTTC,CASSLARGEGLYEQYF
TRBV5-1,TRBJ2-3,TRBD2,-,TGCGCCAGCAGTTCCGGACTAGCGAGGGCAGATACGCAGTATTTT,CASSSGLARADTQYF
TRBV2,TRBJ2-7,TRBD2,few,TGTGCCAGCAGTCCTAGTCGCGGGGGGGCCTACGAGCAGTACTTC,CASSPSRGGAYEQYF
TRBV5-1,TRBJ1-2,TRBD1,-,TGCGCCAGCAGCTTGGACAGGGGCGTGTATGGCTACACCTTC,CASSLDRGVYGYTF
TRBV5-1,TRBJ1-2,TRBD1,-,TGCGCCAGCAGCTCGGGACAGGGGAGCTATGGCTACACCTTC,CASSSGQGSYGYTF
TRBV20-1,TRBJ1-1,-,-,TGCAGTGCTAGAGTTCCCCCAACGGGAACTGAAGCTTTCTTT,CSARVPPTGTEAFF
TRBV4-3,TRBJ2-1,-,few,TGCGCCAGCAGTAAGTGGGGGGCCCCACCCGGCGGTGAGCAGTTCTTC,CASSKWGAPPGGEQFF
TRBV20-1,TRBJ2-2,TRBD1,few,TGCAGTGCTAGACTACCTATAGGGGGCGTGAACACCGGGGAGCTGTTTTTT,CSARLPIGGVNTGELFF
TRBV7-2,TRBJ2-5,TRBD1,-,TGTGCCAGCAGCTTCCGAGGGGGCCAGGGAGAGACCCAGTACTTC,CASSFRGGQGETQYF
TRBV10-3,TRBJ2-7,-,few,TGTGCCATCAGTGAGTCGACCTCGCAGGGATCCGGAGACGAGCAGTACTTC,CAISESTSQGSGDEQYF
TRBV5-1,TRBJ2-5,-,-,TGCGCCAGCAGCACGGGACAATTCCAAGAGACCCAGTACTTC,CASSTGQFQETQYF
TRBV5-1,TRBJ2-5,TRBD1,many,TGCGCCAGCAGCTCGGGACAGCCCCAAGAGACCCAGTACTTC,CASSSGQPQETQYF
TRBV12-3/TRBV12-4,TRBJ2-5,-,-,TGTGCCAGCAGTTTAGCGGCAGGGGAGGACCAAGAGACCCAGTACTTC,CASSLAAGEDQETQYF
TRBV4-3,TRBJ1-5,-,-,TGCGCCAGCAGCCAAGATACGAGAAATCAGCCCCAGCATTTT,CASSQDTRNQPQHF
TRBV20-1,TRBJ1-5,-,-,TGCAGTGCTAGTTCTGTTAATCAGCCCCAGCATTTT,CSASSVNQPQHF
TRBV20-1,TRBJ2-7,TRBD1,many,TGCAGTGCTTTAGACAGGGGCTACGAGCAGTACTTC,CSALDRGYEQYF
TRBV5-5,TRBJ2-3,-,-,TGTGCCAGCACTACCAGACCGGGCACAGATACGCAGTATTTT,CASTTRPGTDTQYF
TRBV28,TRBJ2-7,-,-,TGTGCCAGCAGGGAGGCAGGGGGGGCCAGCTCCTACGAGCAGTACTTC,CASREAGGASSYEQYF
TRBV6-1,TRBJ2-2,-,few,TGTGCCAGCTCCCCTCGAGCAGGGCGGACCGGGGAGCTGTTTTTT,CASSPRAGRTGELFF
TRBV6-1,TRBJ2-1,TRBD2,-,TGTGCCAGCACCACCTCAGCGGGGGGCTATCCGGGTGAGCAGTTCTTC,CASTTSAGGYPGEQFF
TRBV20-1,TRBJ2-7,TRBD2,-,TGCAGTGCTCAGCGGGGTAGCGTGGACTACGAGCAGTACTTC,CSAQRGSVDYEQYF
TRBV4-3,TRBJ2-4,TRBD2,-,TGCGCCAGCAGCCCGTCGCCGGAGCGGGGGGGAGAAAACATTCAGTACTTC,CASSPSPERGGENIQYF
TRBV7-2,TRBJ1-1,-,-,TGTGCCAGCAGCTTTATTGGTCGACAGTTGAACACTGAAGCTTTCTTT,CASSFIGRQLNTEAFF